One and the same sample provided the 29 T cell receptor beta chains below, sequenced in a study of blood T cell repertoires in COVID-19. Sequencing used immunoSEQ multiplex PCR; TCRdb keeps in-frame clones, though not all of them. The table has roughly 200,000 clones, about 80% seen once. Sequenced sample: PBMCs or T cells enriched from blood (not recorded which). Every receptor here comes from a woman in her sixties with acute COVID-19.

This clone was counted a few times. The chain couples TRBV9 to TRBJ2-2, with D perhaps TRBD2 (6 bases). Between the trimmed V and J ends, which lost 1 base and 6 bases, there was a span of 16 bases. The V gene's germline CDR1 is SGDLS and CDR2 YYNGEE. The CDR3 totals 16 residues. The CDR3 protein is CASSVRTSSGSGELFF. CDR3 DNA sequence: TGTGCCAGCAGCGTACGGACCTCAAGCGGGTCCGGGGAGCTGTTTTTT. Supplemented by reference TRBV9 and TRBJ2-2, the full variable domain reads DSGVTQTPKHLITATGQRVTLRCSPRSGDLSVYWYQQSLDQGLQFLIQYYNGEERAKGNILERFSAQQFPDLHSELNLSSLELGDSALYFCASSVRTSSGSGELFFGEGSRLTVL.

This chain uses TRBV29-1 with TRBJ1-2; D remains ambiguous. The CDR3 has 11 residues. Trimming took off 6 bases at V and 5 bases at J, with 10 bases between the two ends. CDR1 SQVTM and CDR2 ANQGSEA come from the germline V gene. CDR3 amino acids: CSVAPGYGYTF. Written as DNA, the CDR3 is TGCAGCGTCGCTCCGGGGTATGGCTACACCTTC.

This chain connects TRBV19 to TRBJ1-5; 9 bases are shared with TRBD1. This CDR3 region has 15 residues. V was pared by 0 bases and J by 6 bases, with 3 bases of the junction left unmatched. CDR1 is LNHDA, CDR2 SQIVND, per germline (reference sequence). The CDR3: CASSIDSTGGQPQHF. The DNA of the CDR3 is TGTGCCAGTAGTATAGACTCGACAGGGGGTCAGCCCCAGCATTTT.

CDR3 bases: TGCGCCAGCAGCTTGGGTGGGGGGTTCTCCTACAATGAGCAGTTCTTC. Protein sequence: CASSLGGGFSYNEQFF. The chain has TRBV5-1 and TRBJ2-1; D possibly corresponds to TRBD2 (6 bases). CDR1 and CDR2 from the germline V gene are SGHRS and YFSETQ. Trimming removed 0 bases at V and 0 bases at J, with 10 bases between. The CDR3 is made up of 16 amino acids.

The V call is TRBV20-1, the J call TRBJ1-1; D is possibly TRBD1 (6 bases). The CDR3 is made up of 11 amino acids. Germline V gene sequence: CDR1 DFQATT, CDR2 SNEGSKA (reference sequence). V lost 6 bases and J 6 bases, leaving 11 bases between the germline ends. The CDR3 loop is CSAEGDPEAFF. The CDR3 DNA is TGCAGTGCCGAGGGGGACCCTGAAGCTTTCTTT.

This clone was detected a few times. The J gene is TRBJ2-3, the V gene TRBV7-2, with TRBD2 matching over 13 bases. Germline lookup yields CDR1 SGHTA and CDR2 FQGNSA. Germline trimming cut 5 bases from V and 2 bases from J; bases unmatched to any gene: 4. The CDR3 spans 16 residues. The CDR3 nucleotides read TGTGCCAGCAGCCCCGGACTAGCGGGGGCCACAGATACGCAGTATTTT. This codes for CASSPGLAGATDTQYF.

A single count supports this clone. J is TRBJ2-5 and V is TRBV19; D gene ambiguous. Germline CDR1 and CDR2: LNHDA and SQIVND (reference sequence). This CDR3 is built from 13 residues. Between the trimmed V and J ends, which lost 7 bases and 0 bases, there was a span of 9 bases. The CDR3 reads CASKTLYQETQYF. The CDR3 DNA sequence: TGTGCCAGTAAGACTCTGTACCAAGAGACCCAGTACTTC. The full variable domain, completed using reference TRBV19 and TRBJ2-5, is DGGITQSPKYLFRKEGQNVTLSCEQNLNHDAMYWYRQDPGQGLRLIYYSQIVNDFQKGDIAEGYSVSREKKESFPLTVTSAQKNPTAFYLCASKTLYQETQYFGPGTRLLVL.

This clone was picked up a small number of times. This chain joins TRBV7-9 and TRBJ1-4, with D maybe TRBD1 (6 bases). CDR3 size: 19 residues. Germline V lookup: CDR1 SEHNR, CDR2 FQNEAQ (reference sequence). The germline V and J ends were trimmed by 6 bases and 6 bases, with 29 bases remaining between them. The CDR3 DNA sequence: TGTGCCAGCAGAATATCATCAGGGGCCGACCGATCCCTCCATGAAAAACTGTTTTTT. Its protein product is CASRISSGADRSLHEKLFF. Full variable domain (outside the CDR3, taken from reference TRBV7-9 and TRBJ1-4): DTGVSQNPRHKITKRGQNVTFRCDPISEHNRLYWYRQTLGQGPEFLTYFQNEAQLEKSRLLSDRFSAERPKGSFSTLEIQRTEQGDSAMYLCASRISSGADRSLHEKLFFGSGTQLSVL.

The chain joins TRBV29-1 to TRBJ1-1; maybe TRBD1 (5 bases). The CDR3 sequence is 15 residues long. Trimming took 1 base from V and 3 from J, leaving 15 bases between them. Germline CDR1 SQVTM, CDR2 ANQGSEA. CDR3 loop: CSVEGADTVYTEAFF. The CDR3 nucleotides are TGCAGCGTTGAAGGGGCGGACACAGTTTACACTGAAGCTTTCTTT. Full variable domain (rest looked up from reference TRBV29-1 and TRBJ1-1): SAVISQKPSRDICQRGTSLTIQCQVDSQVTMMFWYRQQPGQSLTLIATANQGSEATYESGFVIDKFPISRPNLTFSTLTVSNMSPEDSSIYLCSVEGADTVYTEAFFGQGTRLTVV.

CDR3 bases: TGTGCCAGCAGCCAAGATCGGGTCAGAGTCTACGAGCAGTACTTC. The encoded protein is CASSQDRVRVYEQYF. V gene TRBV14 combines with J gene TRBJ2-7; D not resolved. Trimming removed 0 bases at V and 3 bases at J, with 12 bases between. The CDR3 contains 15 residues. The germline CDR1 and CDR2 sequences are SGHDN and FVKESK.

This clone was observed a single time. V gene TRBV6-5 combines with J gene TRBJ1-6, with no clear D. Trimming removed 7 bases from V and 4 bases from J, with 8 bases in between. Looked up from germline, CDR1 is MNHEY and CDR2 is SVGAGI. The CDR3 spans 13 residues. DNA of the CDR3: TGTGCCAGCACCGGAGGGTATAATTCACCCCTCCACTTT. This translates into CASTGGYNSPLHF.

This chain uses TRBV4-3 with TRBJ2-1, with 7 positions matching TRBD2. The CDR3 covers 14 residues. CDR1 is LGHNA, CDR2 YSLEER, per germline. V shed 4 bases, J shed 7 bases, and the junction held 7 bases outside the gene matches. CDR3 nucleotides: TGCGCCAGCAGCCTCCGACTAGCTGAAAATGAGCAGTTCTTC. It encodes CASSLRLAENEQFF.

V and J are TRBV7-9 and TRBJ2-5; 9 bases match TRBD1. V gave up 3 bases and J gave up 7 bases; unmatched junction bases: 12. Germline V gene data show CDR1 as SEHNR and CDR2 as FQNEAQ (reference sequence). This CDR3 region has 16 residues. The CDR3: CASSLGRQGDPRTQYF. CDR3 bases: TGTGCCAGCAGCTTGGGCCGACAGGGGGACCCACGGACCCAGTACTTC.

V usage is TRBV19 and J usage is TRBJ1-2; D remains unclear. Trimming removed 6 bases from V and 7 bases from J, with 15 bases in between. The CDR3 contains 13 residues. The germline V gene encodes CDR1 LNHDA and CDR2 SQIVND (reference sequence). CDR3: CASRPLLGGGYTF. The DNA of the CDR3 is TGTGCCAGTAGGCCCCTACTGGGAGGTGGCTACACCTTC.

The V and J genes are TRBV4-2 and TRBJ2-2; 7 nucleotides agree with TRBD2. Germline V CDR1 and CDR2: LGHNA, YNFKEQ. The CDR3 has 15 amino acids. Trimming removed 0 bases from V and 3 bases from J; junction bases left unmatched: 1. CDR3 region: CASSQEAGDTGELFF. The CDR3 nucleotides read TGTGCCAGCAGCCAAGAGGCGGGAGACACCGGGGAGCTGTTTTTT.

This sequence joins TRBV7-9 and TRBJ2-7; tentatively, D is TRBD2 (6 bases). Germline values: CDR1 SEHNR, CDR2 FQNEAQ (reference sequence). This CDR3 region has 14 residues. Trimming cost V 3 bases and J 6 bases, with 15 bases left between them. The CDR3 loop is CASSFSAGRGEQYV. The CDR3 DNA is TGTGCCAGCAGCTTTTCTGCGGGGCGCGGCGAGCAGTACGTC.

This sequence joins TRBV7-9 and TRBJ2-7, with D perhaps TRBD1 (5 bases). The germline V gene has CDR1 SEHNR and CDR2 FQNEAQ (reference sequence). Trimming pared 8 bases from V and 6 bases from J, leaving 20 bases between. This CDR3 has 14 residues. CDR3 protein: CASSLADTGGEQYV. The CDR3 bases are TGTGCCAGCTCGTTGGCGGACACCGGCGGCGAGCAGTACGTC.

The gene calls are TRBV7-2 and TRBJ1-6, with no clear D. Germline values: CDR1 SGHTA, CDR2 FQGNSA. Trimming left V 6 bases short and J 8 bases short, with 14 bases between. This CDR3 has 14 residues. CDR3 sequence (DNA): TGTGCCAGCAGAGTGACTGGCTACTATTCACCCCTCCACTTT. Its translation: CASRVTGYYSPLHF.

This clone was seen a few times. This chain uses TRBV28 with TRBJ1-2, with D possibly TRBD1 on 6 matching bases. CDR1 is MDHEN, CDR2 SYDVKM, per germline. This CDR3 region has 14 residues. V gave up 6 bases and J gave up 4 bases, with 15 bases separating them. CDR3 region: CASRQGPPTYGYTF. In nucleotides, the CDR3 is TGTGCCAGCAGACAGGGACCCCCCACCTATGGCTACACCTTC.

A few counts support this clone. The chain combines TRBV2 with TRBJ1-5, with D hard to call. With 6 bases removed from V and 3 bases from J, the gap between germline ends came to 6 bases. The germline CDR1 and CDR2 sequences are SNHLY and FYNNEI. This CDR3 has 12 residues. The CDR3 DNA follows: TGTGCCAGCAGCGGTAACAATCAGCCCCAGCATTTT. This codes for CASSGNNQPQHF.

V gene TRBV11-2 combines with J gene TRBJ1-5, with unresolved D. This CDR3 is 13 amino acids long. V lost 4 bases, J lost 6 bases, and 10 bases lay in between. Germline V gene lookup returns CDR1 SGHAT and CDR2 FQNNGV. In DNA, the CDR3 is TGTGCCAGCAGCTCGGGTAATGGTCAGCCCCAGCATTTT. Its translation is CASSSGNGQPQHF.

This chain connects TRBV5-6 to TRBJ2-7; the match to TRBD2 covers 11 bases. The germline gives CDR1 SGHDT, CDR2 YYEEEE. This CDR3 is built from 15 residues. V dropped 4 bases and J dropped 1; count of bases not matched to a gene: 4. In DNA, the CDR3 is TGTGCCAGCAGCCTGGGACTAGCGGTGTCCTACGAGCAGTACTTC. Translation gives CASSLGLAVSYEQYF.

This chain joins TRBV14 and TRBJ2-2; maybe TRBD2 (6 bases). Trimming pared 2 bases from V and 2 bases from J, leaving 9 bases between. The germline CDR1 and CDR2 sequences are SGHDN and FVKESK. CDR3 length: 15 residues. The CDR3 DNA reads TGTGCCAGCAGCCAACAACTAGCTAACACCGGGGAGCTGTTTTTT. As protein: CASSQQLANTGELFF.

This clone was counted between two and nine times. V is TRBV11-2 and J is TRBJ2-3; 12 bases map to TRBD2. Germline loops: CDR1 SGHAT, CDR2 FQNNGV. The CDR3 runs to 16 residues. V trimming: 5 bases; J trimming: 5 bases; junction bases outside the gene matches: 8. CDR3 amino acids: CASSTLAGGPGDTQYF. The CDR3 region has the DNA TGTGCCAGCAGCACCCTAGCGGGAGGGCCCGGAGATACGCAGTATTTT.

This chain connects TRBV6-5 to TRBJ1-5, with 8 bases identical to TRBD1. The CDR3 is 14 residues long. CDR1 and CDR2 from the germline V gene are MNHEY and SVGAGI. The junction had 8 bases not matched to a gene; V was cut back by 6 bases and J by 7 bases. CDR3 sequence (DNA): TGTGCCAGCAGCGGGACAGGAGGGCGGCAGCCCCAGCATTTT. Translating gives CASSGTGGRQPQHF.

The sample holds one count of this clone. The chain joins TRBV11-2 to TRBJ2-7; 9 nucleotides align to TRBD1. This CDR3 has 14 residues. Germline trimming cut 1 base from V and 2 bases from J; bases unmatched to any gene: 0. The germline CDR1 and CDR2 sequences are SGHAT and FQNNGV. Here the CDR3 reads CASSLGTGAYEQYV. CDR3 sequence (DNA): TGTGCCAGCAGCTTAGGGACAGGGGCCTACGAGCAGTACGTC.

The chain is built from TRBV10-2 and TRBJ1-5; D might be TRBD1 (6 bases). Germline CDR1 reads WSHSY; CDR2 reads SAAADI. This CDR3 contains 15 residues. Trimming removed 4 bases at V and 4 bases at J, with 14 bases between. The CDR3 protein is CASSGRQAENQPQHF. In DNA, the CDR3 is TGCGCCAGCAGTGGTAGACAGGCAGAGAATCAGCCCCAGCATTTT.

The rearrangement links TRBV5-4 to TRBJ2-3; D gene uncertain. Trimming shortened V by 3 bases and J by 2 bases, and 4 bases separated the two germline ends. There are 12 residues in the CDR3. Germline values: CDR1 SGHNT, CDR2 YYREEE (reference sequence). The CDR3 protein is CASSSYTDTQYF. CDR3 coding DNA: TGTGCCAGCAGCTCGTACACAGATACGCAGTATTTT.

The chain links TRBV5-8 to TRBJ2-5, with D possibly matching TRBD1 (5 bases). CDR3 size: 16 residues. Between the trimmed V and J ends, which lost 3 bases and 5 bases, there was a span of 20 bases. The germline V gene has CDR1 SGHTS and CDR2 YDEGEE. The CDR3 bases are TGTGCCAGCAGCTCCCGTTGGACATTCAAGGAGGAGACCCAGTACTTC. Protein sequence: CASSSRWTFKEETQYF. Full variable domain (remainder filled in from reference TRBV5-8 and TRBJ2-5): EAGVTQSPTHLIKTRGQQATLRCSPISGHTSVYWYQQALGLGLQFLLWYDEGEERNRGNFPPRFSGRQFPNYSSELNVNALELEDSALYLCASSSRWTFKEETQYFGPGTRLLVL.